This section outlines one TCR beta chain sequence together with its context. The record originates from a study of blood T cell repertoires in COVID-19. At the level of the study: The United States, Italy and Spain supplied acute and convalescent COVID-19 samples.

Original data processing: Estimates of nucleated cell counts were drawn from the amplification of reference gene primers. Measured with immunoSEQ multiplex PCR; TCRdb has only the in-frame clones, and not every one. That table gives V, J and clone size, and the DNA gave D and trimming. This table holds about 210,000 clones, around 88% found once. The age range of participants was about 18 to 89 years, with residence in under 25 US areas. Sequencing was carried out using PBMCs or T cells enriched from blood (not recorded which). The clonotype comes from a woman in her 30s who had been exposed to COVID-19.

The CDR3 protein is CATSLQGSTNEKLFF. CDR3 in DNA: TGTGCCACCAGCTTACAGGGGTCAACTAATGAAAAACTGTTTTTT. This chain uses TRBV15 with TRBJ1-4; 7 bases align to TRBD1. Germline loops: CDR1 LNHNV, CDR2 YYDKDF (reference sequence). J gave up 0 bases and V 5 bases, and 3 bases lay outside the gene matches. The CDR3 has 15 amino acids.